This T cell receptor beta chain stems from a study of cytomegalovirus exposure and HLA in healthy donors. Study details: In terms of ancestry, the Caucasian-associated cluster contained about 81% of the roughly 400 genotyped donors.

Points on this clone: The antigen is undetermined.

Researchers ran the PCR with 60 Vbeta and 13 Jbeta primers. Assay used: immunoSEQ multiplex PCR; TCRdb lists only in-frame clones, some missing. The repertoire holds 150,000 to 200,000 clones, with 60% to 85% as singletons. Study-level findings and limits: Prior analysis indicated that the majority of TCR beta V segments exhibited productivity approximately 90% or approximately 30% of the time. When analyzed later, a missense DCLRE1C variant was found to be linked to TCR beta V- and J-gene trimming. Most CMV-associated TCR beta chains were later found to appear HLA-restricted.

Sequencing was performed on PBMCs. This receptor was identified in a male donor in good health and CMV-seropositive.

The CDR3 is CASSLRRDSYEKLFF. The CDR3 DNA is TGTGCCAGCAGTCTCCGCCGGGACAGTTATGAAAAACTGTTTTTT. The chain carries TRBV6-6 and TRBJ1-4; 7 bases are shared with TRBD1. CDR1 is MNHNY, CDR2 SVGAGI, per germline (reference sequence). The CDR3 covers 15 residues. With 5 bases clipped from V and 6 bases from J, the junction kept 9 bases outside the gene matches.